This T cell receptor (beta chain) appears in the sequencing data of a study of regulatory T cells in long-lasting Graves disease. The time point here: persistent/refractory GD, antithyroid drugs over 5 years with positive TRAb. Extracted RNA from PBMCs served as the source of the TCR library. iRepertoire HTBI primers and Arm-PCR of CDR3 regions built TCR beta libraries. From the multiplex PCR reads, TCRdb called clonotypes with MiXCR, one entry per CDR3 protein. In the table there are some 370,000 distinct CDR3 sequences, less than 25% of which are singletons. This clonotype was detected only a few times. V was pared by 1 base and J by 0 bases, with 8 bases of the junction left unmatched. Germline values: CDR1 SEHNR, CDR2 FQNEAQ (reference sequence). This CDR3 has 18 residues.

This material consisted of peripheral blood mononuclear cells (PBMCs), taken when the disease was refractory, from a patient treated with antithyroid drugs. The chain carries TRBV7-9 and TRBJ1-4; 7 nucleotides line up with TRBD1. The clonotype originates from a female donor with Graves disease. DNA for the CDR3: TGTGCCAGCAGCTTAGTTTCGGGACAGTATGCAACTAATGAAAAACTGTTTTTT. This sequence encodes CASSLVSGQYATNEKLFF.